This passage covers 12 T cell receptor beta chains from one sample sequenced in a study of regulatory T cells in long-lasting Graves disease. Stated time point: persistent/refractory GD, antithyroid drugs over 5 years with positive TRAb. PBMC-derived RNA was used for the TCR library. TCR beta libraries were built with iRepertoire HTBI primers and Arm-PCR of CDR3 regions. TCRdb re-derived calls from the multiplex PCR reads in MiXCR, one entry per CDR3 protein. The table has 700,000 or so distinct CDR3 sequences, 30% seen once. This specimen was peripheral blood mononuclear cells (PBMCs), taken when the disease was refractory, from a patient treated with antithyroid drugs. The receptors were sampled from a female donor with Graves disease.

The J gene is TRBJ1-2, the V gene TRBV19; no clear D. The V gene lost 1 base and the J gene lost 8 bases, with 17 bases spanning the gap. Germline lookup yields CDR1 LNHDA and CDR2 SQIVND (reference sequence). The CDR3 runs 15 residues. This CDR3 reads CASSIAAGLIGGYTF. The CDR3 DNA follows: TGTGCCAGTAGTATAGCCGCGGGTCTGATTGGAGGCTACACCTTC.

This clonotype was seen more than once but under ten times. The chain employs TRBV10-3 and TRBJ2-2; perhaps TRBD1 as D (6 bases). Germline V lookup: CDR1 ENHRY, CDR2 SYGVKD. This CDR3 spans 15 amino acids. Trimming shortened V by 6 bases and J by 0 bases, and 11 bases separated the two germline ends. CDR3: CAIRGDKSNTGELFF. The CDR3 bases are TGTGCCATCAGGGGGGACAAATCGAACACCGGGGAGCTGTTTTTT.

The chain carries TRBV20-1 and TRBJ2-3; unclear D gene. This CDR3 has 12 residues. V was trimmed by 5 bases and J by 5 bases, leaving 11 bases between them. The germline V gene has CDR1 DFQATT and CDR2 SNEGSKA (reference sequence). CDR3 sequence (DNA): TGCAGTGCTCCCTCGCCTGGAGATACGCAGTATTTT. Protein sequence: CSAPSPGDTQYF.

The chain has TRBV6-1 and TRBJ2-2; either TRBD1 or TRBD2 may fit D (5 bases each). The CDR3 runs 13 residues. The V end lost 10 bases, the J end lost 4 bases, and 13 bases lay between the germline ends. Germline V gene lookup returns CDR1 MNHNS and CDR2 SASEGT. The CDR3 loop reads CATHLGGTGELFF. In DNA form, the CDR3 reads TGTGCCACCCACCTTGGGGGCACCGGGGAGCTGTTTTTT.

The V call is TRBV2, the J call TRBJ2-2, with a possible D match to TRBD2 (6 bases). Per germline, CDR1 SNHLY and CDR2 FYNNEI. Between the trimmed V and J ends, which lost 6 bases and 6 bases, there was a span of 8 bases. CDR3 length: 12 residues. The CDR3 sequence is CASRGGAGELFF. CDR3 in DNA: TGTGCCAGCAGAGGAGGGGCCGGGGAGCTGTTTTTT.

This clonotype was seen a few times. The CDR3 DNA sequence: TGTGCCAGCAGTGAGACCTGGACAGGGGGTCGATCACCCCTCCACTTT. It is translated as CASSETWTGGRSPLHF. This sequence joins TRBV6-1 and TRBJ1-6; 10 bases agree with TRBD1. The germline CDR1 and CDR2 sequences are MNHNS and SASEGT. J lost 10 bases, V lost 3 bases, and 9 bases had no gene match. This CDR3 spans 16 amino acids.

The chain has TRBV6-1 and TRBJ1-3, with TRBD1 as a possible D gene (5 bases). CDR3 length: 14 amino acids. Germline CDR1 reads MNHNS; CDR2 reads SASEGT. Trimming left V 4 bases short and J 3 bases short, with 10 bases between. In DNA form, the CDR3 reads TGTGCCAGCAGTGGAGAGGGGCGTGGAAACACCATATATTTT. Translated: CASSGEGRGNTIYF.

This rearrangement joins TRBV10-3 to TRBJ1-1; D is perhaps TRBD1 (5 bases). CDR1 and CDR2 (germline): ENHRY, SYGVKD. V lost 8 bases, J lost 3 bases, and 19 bases lay in between. The CDR3 contains 15 residues. The CDR3 DNA sequence: TGTGCCATCGGCACCAAAACGACGGGGGACACTGAAGCTTTCTTT. Translating it yields CAIGTKTTGDTEAFF.

This clonotype was counted only a few times. The V and J genes are TRBV6-1 and TRBJ1-2, with 10 bases aligning to TRBD1. J lost 8 bases, V lost 5 bases, and 11 bases had no gene match. The CDR3 is 15 residues long. The germline CDR1 and CDR2 sequences are MNHNS and SASEGT. Here the CDR3 reads CASSPRDRGLDGYTF. As DNA, the CDR3 is TGTGCCAGCAGTCCCCGAGACAGGGGGCTCGACGGCTACACCTTC.

The CDR3 region is CASSVAARGDYGYTF. CDR3 nucleotides: TGTGCCAGCAGCGTAGCTGCCAGGGGGGACTATGGCTACACCTTC. The chain joins TRBV9 to TRBJ1-2; TRBD1 matches at 7 bases. Germline CDR1 and CDR2: SGDLS and YYNGEE. The CDR3 runs to 15 residues. Trimming cost V 0 bases and J 3 bases; bases outside gene matches: 5.

The rearrangement links TRBV27 to TRBJ1-1, with unresolved D. Trimming cost V 0 bases and J 0 bases, with 8 bases left between them. The CDR3 is 15 residues long. Germline V lookup: CDR1 MNHEY, CDR2 SMNVEV (reference sequence). CDR3 loop: CASSLSQFMNTEAFF. CDR3 DNA sequence: TGTGCCAGCAGTTTATCGCAGTTCATGAACACTGAAGCTTTCTTT.

The sample holds a few counts of this clonotype. The V and J genes are TRBV20-1 and TRBJ1-2; the D gene is possibly TRBD1 (5 bases). The CDR3 totals 16 residues. V was trimmed by 5 bases and J by 1 base, leaving 20 bases between them. CDR1 is DFQATT and CDR2 is SNEGSKA in the germline V gene (reference sequence). Written as DNA, the CDR3 is TGCAGTGCTTGGTCTACGGGGCCGGAAAATAACTATGGCTACACCTTC. Amino acids: CSAWSTGPENNYGYTF.